This T cell receptor (beta chain) came from a study of cytomegalovirus exposure and HLA in healthy donors. In the PCR, 60 Vbeta and 13 Jbeta primers were used. This table comes from immunoSEQ multiplex PCR, and its TCRdb copy is limited to in-frame clones, with some not included. The sample contains about 94,000 clones, over 50% of which appear only once. The germline gives CDR1 MDHEN, CDR2 SYDVKM. Trimming left V 6 bases short and J 8 bases short, with 13 bases between. The CDR3 length is 12 residues. Note on this clone: Its antigen is currently unknown.

Study outcomes and limitations: In a later analysis, DRB1 alleles had the most associated TCRs; HLA-C alleles the fewest. More than 150 TCR beta chains were listed as cytomegalovirus-associated.

The source material was PBMCs. This receptor was identified in a man under 40 in good health and CMV-seronegative. This chain uses TRBV28 with TRBJ1-2; D is unresolved. CDR3 DNA: TGTGCCAGCAGAGAGAAGTGGAGGGGCTACACCTTC. Translated, it gives CASREKWRGYTF.